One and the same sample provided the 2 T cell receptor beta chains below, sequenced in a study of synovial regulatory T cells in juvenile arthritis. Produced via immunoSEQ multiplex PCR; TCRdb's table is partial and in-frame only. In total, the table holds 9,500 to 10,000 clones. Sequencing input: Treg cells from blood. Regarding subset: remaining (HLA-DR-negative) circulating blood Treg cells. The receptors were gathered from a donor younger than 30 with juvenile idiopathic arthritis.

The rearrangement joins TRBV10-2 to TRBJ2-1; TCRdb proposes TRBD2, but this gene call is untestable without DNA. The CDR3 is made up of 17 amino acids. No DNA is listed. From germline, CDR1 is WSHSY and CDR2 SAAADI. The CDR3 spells CASSEVYGTGGANEQFF.

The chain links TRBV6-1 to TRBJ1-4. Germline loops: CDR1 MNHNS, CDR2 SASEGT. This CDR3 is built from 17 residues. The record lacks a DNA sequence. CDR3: CASSDSGGRRSNEKLFF.